This TCR beta chain originates from a study of Ad26.COV2.S vaccination and SARS-CoV-2 variants. Study findings and constraints: Placebo recipients showed lower spike-specific TCR breadth than vaccinees. Using TCR breadth and depth analyses may have led to underestimated total T cell responses.

TCRdb keeps only in-frame clones here, not all; method: immunoSEQ multiplex PCR. Among around 320,000 clones, about 86% were seen once, and the ten largest hold 1.9%. This CDR3 is 17 amino acids long. Deletions cut 4 bases from V and 4 bases from J, with 20 bases between. CDR1 and CDR2 (germline): LGHDT, YNNKEL (reference sequence). Comment on this clone: Its antigen is currently unknown.

Treatment: 19 received Ad26.COV2.S at low or high dose, single or two shots; five or six received placebo; per-sample allocation not given. At day 63 after the first vaccine or placebo injection, samples were drawn. Sequencing used peripheral blood, obtained in a trial of Ad26.COV2.S vaccine versus placebo. This sequence originates from a person aged 18 to 59 who received the Ad26.COV2.S COVID-19 vaccine or a placebo. The chain links TRBV3-1 (or the pseudogene TRBV3-2) to TRBJ2-4; D is unclear. This chain's CDR3 is CASSRNDPLQRKNIQYF. The DNA for the CDR3 is TGTGCCAGCAGCCGAAACGATCCCTTGCAAAGAAAAAACATTCAGTACTTC.